This T cell receptor beta chain was identified during a study of regulatory T cells in long-lasting Graves disease. CDR3-region Arm-PCR and iRepertoire HTBI primers produced the TCR beta libraries. TCRdb analysed the multiplex PCR reads with MiXCR anew, one entry per CDR3 protein. The sample has under 800,000 distinct CDR3 sequences, roughly 15% seen once. Stated time point: newly diagnosed GD, antithyroid drugs for less than 3 months. Following extraction of RNA from PBMCs, that RNA was used to make the TCR library. This clonotype was counted only a few times. Its specificity is not known. Points from the study as a whole: The researchers studied only peripheral blood, not thyroid tissue.

These sequences were also reported in another study, on T cells in Graves' hyperthyroidism and ophthalmopathy.

This TCR came from a woman under 40 with Graves disease. Material: peripheral blood mononuclear cells (PBMCs), obtained at new diagnosis, from a patient treated with antithyroid drugs.

CDR3 DNA sequence: TGTGCCAGCAGTTACCTAACGACCGGGACGGGCTACGAGCAGTACTTC. Residues: CASSYLTTGTGYEQYF. This chain uses TRBV6-9 with TRBJ2-7; the D call may be TRBD1 or TRBD2 (5 bases each). The germline V and J ends were trimmed by 3 bases and 3 bases, with 18 bases remaining between them. Germline assignment: CDR1 MNHGY and CDR2 SVAAGI. This CDR3 region has 16 residues.